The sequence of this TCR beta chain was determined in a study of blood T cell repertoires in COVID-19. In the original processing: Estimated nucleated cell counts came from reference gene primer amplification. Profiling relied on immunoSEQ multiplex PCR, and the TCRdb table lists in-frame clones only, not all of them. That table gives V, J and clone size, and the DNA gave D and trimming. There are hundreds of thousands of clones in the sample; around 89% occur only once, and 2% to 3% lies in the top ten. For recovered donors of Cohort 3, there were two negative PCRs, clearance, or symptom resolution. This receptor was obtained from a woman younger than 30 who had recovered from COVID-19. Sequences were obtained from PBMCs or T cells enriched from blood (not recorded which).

The CDR3 spells CASSLTGVVAEQYF. For the CDR3, the DNA is TGCGCCAGCAGCTTGACAGGGGTGGTGGCCGAGCAGTACTTC. V and J are TRBV5-1 and TRBJ2-7, with TRBD1 matching over 7 bases. The CDR3 extends over 14 amino acids. CDR1 SGHRS and CDR2 YFSETQ come from the germline V gene. V lost 1 base to trimming and J lost 6 bases; unmatched junction nucleotides: 7.